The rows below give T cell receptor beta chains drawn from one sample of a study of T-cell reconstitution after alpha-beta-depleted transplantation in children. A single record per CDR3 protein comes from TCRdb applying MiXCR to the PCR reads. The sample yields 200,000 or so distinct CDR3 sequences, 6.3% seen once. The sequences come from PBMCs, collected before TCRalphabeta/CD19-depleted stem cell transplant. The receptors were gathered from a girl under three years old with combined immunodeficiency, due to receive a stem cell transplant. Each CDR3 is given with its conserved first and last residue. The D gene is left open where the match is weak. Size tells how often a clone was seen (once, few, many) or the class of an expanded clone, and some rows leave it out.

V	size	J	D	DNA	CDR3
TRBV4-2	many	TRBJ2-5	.	TGTGCCAGCAGCCAAGCGGCGGGCTACCAAGAGACCCAGTACTTC	CASSQAAGYQETQYF
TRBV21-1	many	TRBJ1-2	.	TGTGCCAGCAGCAAAGCCCACAGGGCTTTTCACTATGGCTACACCTTC	CASSKAHRAFHYGYTF
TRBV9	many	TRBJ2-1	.	TGTGCCAGCAGCGTAGTTGATAGCCATGAGCAGTTCTTC	CASSVVDSHEQFF
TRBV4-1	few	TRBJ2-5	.	TGCGCCAGCAGCCAAGTGGCGGACTTAGGAGAGACCCAGTACTTC	CASSQVADLGETQYF
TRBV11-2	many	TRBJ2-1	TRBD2	TGTGCCAGCAGCCCATTAGGGCGGACTAGCGGGAGTGGTAATGAGCAGTTCTTC	CASSPLGRTSGSGNEQFF
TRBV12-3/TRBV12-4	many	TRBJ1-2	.	TGTGCCAGCAGTTTATTAGGGGCGAGGGGCTACACCTTC	CASSLLGARGYTF
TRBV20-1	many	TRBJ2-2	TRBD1	TGCAGTGCTAGAGCTGGGACAGCCAACACCGGGGAGCTGTTTTTT	CSARAGTANTGELFF
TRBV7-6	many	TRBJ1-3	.	TGTGCCAGCAGCACGGACAGAGCCTCTGGAAACACCATATATTTT	CASSTDRASGNTIYF
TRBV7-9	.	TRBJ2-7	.	TGTGCCAGCAGCTTGAAGGACGAGCAGTACTTC	CASSLKDEQYF
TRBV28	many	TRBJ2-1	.	TGTGCCAGCAGTTTACCTCAGGGATTCAGGTGGGTCTACAATGAGCAGTTCTTC	CASSLPQGFRWVYNEQFF
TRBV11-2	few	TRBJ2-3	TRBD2	TGTGCCAGCAGCTTATTAGGTTTGTCCCGAGCGGGGTTAAGCACAGATACGCAGTATTTT	CASSLLGLSRAGLSTDTQYF
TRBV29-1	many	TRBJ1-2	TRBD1	TGCAGCGTCACAGGGGACTCCTCTAACTATGGCTACACCTTC	CSVTGDSSNYGYTF
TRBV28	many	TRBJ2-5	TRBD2	TGTGCCAGCAGCCGCTTGGGACTAGCGGCTCTCACCCAAGAGACCCAGTACTTC	CASSRLGLAALTQETQYF
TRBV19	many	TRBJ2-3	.	TGTGCCAGTAAGGATTTGAGTCGGGGCTTCACAGATACGCAGTATTTT	CASKDLSRGFTDTQYF
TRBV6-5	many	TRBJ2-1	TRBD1	TGTGCCAGCGAAGAGGACAGGGTAGGGAATGAGCAGTTCTTC	CASEEDRVGNEQFF
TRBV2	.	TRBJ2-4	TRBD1	TGTACCTTCTGCCAGGACAGGCCCAACCTTTTAGCCAAAAACATTCAGTACTTC	CTFCQDRPNLLAKNIQYF
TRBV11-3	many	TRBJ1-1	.	TGTGCCAGCAGCTTAGACCGTAACACAGGGAAGAACACTGAAGCTTTCTTT	CASSLDRNTGKNTEAFF
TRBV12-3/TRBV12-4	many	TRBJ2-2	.	TGTGCCAGCAGCCCGCACAGTGGGTACGGGGAGCTGTTTTTT	CASSPHSGYGELFF
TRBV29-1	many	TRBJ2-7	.	TGCAGCGCGGGGGTACAGGGGTGGAACGAGCAGTACTTC	CSAGVQGWNEQYF
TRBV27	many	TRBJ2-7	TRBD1	TGTGCCAGCAGTTTGACAGGGCTCACCTACGAGCAGTACTTC	CASSLTGLTYEQYF
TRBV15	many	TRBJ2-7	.	TGTGCCACCAGCAGAGGAGCGGGCCTCCAGTACGAGCAGTACTTC	CATSRGAGLQYEQYF
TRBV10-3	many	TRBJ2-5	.	TGTGCCATCAGTGAGTTGACAGGCCCCCAAGAGACCCAGTACTTC	CAISELTGPQETQYF
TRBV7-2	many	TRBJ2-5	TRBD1	TGTGCCAGCAGCACCCGCGAGGGGGCTGAAGAGACCCAGTACTTC	CASSTREGAEETQYF
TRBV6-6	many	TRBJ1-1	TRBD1	TGTGCCAGCCTCTCGACAGGGGTTGAAGCTTTCTTT	CASLSTGVEAFF
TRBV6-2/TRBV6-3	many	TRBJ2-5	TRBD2	TGTGCCAGCAGTATAGCGGGGCAAGAGACCCAGTACTTC	CASSIAGQETQYF
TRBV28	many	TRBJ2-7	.	TGTGCCAGCAGTTATAGCCGCTACGAGCAGTACTTC	CASSYSRYEQYF
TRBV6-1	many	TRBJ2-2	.	TGTGCCAGCAGTGCACGGACGGCTGGGACCGGGGAGCTGTTTTTT	CASSARTAGTGELFF
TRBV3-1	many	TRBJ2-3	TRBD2	TGTGCCAGCAGCCCCCGTAGCGGGAGAGACAAGCCAGATACGCAGTATTTT	CASSPRSGRDKPDTQYF
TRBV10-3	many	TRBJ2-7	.	TGTGCCATCAGTGACCTAGCGACCCCTTACGAGCAGTACTTC	CAISDLATPYEQYF
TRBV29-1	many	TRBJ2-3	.	TGCAGCGTTGAAGTGGGCAGTGTCACAGATACGCAGTATTTT	CSVEVGSVTDTQYF
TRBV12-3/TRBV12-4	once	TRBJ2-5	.	TGTGCCAGCAGCCCCTCGCGGCGCGACACAAAAGAGACCCAGTACTTC	CASSPSRRDTKETQYF
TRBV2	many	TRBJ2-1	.	TGTGCCAGCAGGGGAAGCGGATACAATGAGCAGTTCTTC	CASRGSGYNEQFF
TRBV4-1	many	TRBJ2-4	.	TGCGCCAGCAGCCAAGGTATCGGCTTAGCCAAAAACATTCAGTACTTC	CASSQGIGLAKNIQYF